This T cell receptor beta chain was sequenced during a study of blood T cell repertoires in COVID-19. Overall study context: Researchers got acute and convalescent COVID-19 samples from the United States, Italy and Spain. In each case, the material was cDNA or gDNA derived from T cells, B-cell-depleted T cells, or PBMCs.

Under the authors' procedure: Scientists estimated how many nucleated cells there were by amplifying reference gene primers. Assay: immunoSEQ multiplex PCR; the TCRdb copy retains only in-frame clones and omits some. The D gene and trimming were derived from the DNA, and the V and J assignments and clone size from that table. The sample shows roughly 49,000 clones, around 82% of them seen only once. Per germline, CDR1 SGHNT and CDR2 YENEEA. The CDR3 spans 14 residues. V was pared by 5 bases and J by 9 bases, with 10 bases of the junction left unmatched. The sequenced sample consisted of peripheral blood. This clonotype originated in a woman over 75 with acute or convalescent COVID-19. The chain couples TRBV11-3 to TRBJ2-1; 7 positions agree with TRBD1. CDR3: CASSERQGVAEQFF. The CDR3 bases are TGTGCCAGCAGCGAAAGACAGGGAGTAGCTGAGCAGTTCTTC. Full variable domain (rest looked up from reference TRBV11-3 and TRBJ2-1): EAGVVQSPRYKIIEKKQPVAFWCNPISGHNTLYWYLQNLGQGPELLIRYENEEAVDDSQLPKDRFSAERLKGVDSTLKIQPAELGDSAVYLCASSERQGVAEQFFGPGTRLTVL.